A selection of T cell receptor beta chains follows, all from one sample in a study of cytomegalovirus exposure and HLA in healthy donors. This table comes from immunoSEQ multiplex PCR, and its TCRdb copy is limited to in-frame clones, with some not included. Of about 210,000 clones listed, approximately 81% are singletons. Sample: PBMCs. These receptors were obtained from a man aged 25-45 years in good health and CMV-seronegative. CDR3s include the opening cysteine and the closing phenylalanine or tryptophan. D genes are given only for firm matches. Only part of the rows carry a size: once, few, many, or a class if the clone is expanded.

V	size	D	J	CDR3	DNA
TRBV27	.	.	TRBJ2-1	CASKRGFVGNEQFF	TGTGCCAGCAAGCGTGGCTTTGTGGGCAATGAGCAGTTCTTC
TRBV11-1	.	TRBD2	TRBJ2-2	CASSSLAGGPGELFF	TGTGCCAGCAGCTCACTAGCGGGGGGGCCCGGGGAGCTGTTTTTT
TRBV19	once	.	TRBJ1-1	CASSRDIWDTEAFF	TGTGCCAGTAGTAGGGACATATGGGACACTGAAGCTTTCTTT
TRBV7-2	.	TRBD2	TRBJ2-3	CASSFTSGGTDTQYF	TGTGCCAGCAGCTTTACTAGCGGGGGGACAGATACGCAGTATTTT
TRBV27	.	TRBD1	TRBJ2-7	CASSLSTGGYEQYF	TGTGCCAGCAGTTTATCGACAGGGGGCTACGAGCAGTACTTC
TRBV6-1	once	TRBD1	TRBJ1-2	CASSAMTGDGYTF	TGTGCCAGCAGTGCTATGACAGGGGATGGCTACACCTTC
TRBV5-6	few	TRBD1	TRBJ1-5	CASSSFDRGNQPQHF	TGTGCCAGCAGCTCCTTTGACAGGGGCAATCAGCCCCAGCATTTT
TRBV4-3	.	.	TRBJ2-7	CASSPNAPGGQYEQYF	TGCGCCAGCAGCCCGAATGCTCCGGGGGGCCAATACGAGCAGTACTTC
TRBV29-1	.	.	TRBJ2-1	CSGHGGNEQFF	TGCAGCGGCCATGGAGGGAATGAGCAGTTCTTC
TRBV2	once	TRBD1	TRBJ2-1	CASSPTGGLNNEQFF	TGTGCCAGCAGTCCGACAGGGGGCCTTAATAATGAGCAGTTCTTC
TRBV5-1	.	.	TRBJ1-2	CASSSNRDYGYTF	TGCGCCAGCAGCTCTAACAGGGACTATGGCTACACCTTC
TRBV5-5	.	.	TRBJ1-2	CASSSIDTSNYGYTF	TGTGCCAGCAGCTCAATAGACACCTCTAACTATGGCTACACCTTC
TRBV28	.	TRBD1	TRBJ1-1	CASSLLTGGFAFF	TGTGCCAGCAGTCTCCTAACAGGGGGATTTGCTTTCTTT
TRBV5-6	.	TRBD1	TRBJ2-3	CASSPSGGTDTQYF	TGTGCCAGCAGCCCGTCAGGGGGAACAGATACGCAGTATTTT
TRBV7-3	.	.	TRBJ2-1	CASSSTGTLYNEQFF	TGTGCCAGCAGCTCGACAGGGACTTTGTACAATGAGCAGTTCTTC
TRBV2	.	TRBD1	TRBJ1-2	CASSPGQGAFGYTF	TGTGCCAGCAGTCCGGGACAGGGGGCATTTGGCTACACCTTC
TRBV5-1	.	.	TRBJ1-1	CASSSQGDTEAFF	TGCGCCAGCAGTTCACAGGGCGACACTGAAGCTTTCTTT
TRBV18	.	TRBD1	TRBJ2-1	CASSGDRGLNEQFF	TGTGCCAGCTCGGGGGACAGGGGGCTGAATGAGCAGTTCTTC
TRBV4-1	once	TRBD1	TRBJ1-6	CASSPAGGFASPLHF	TGCGCCAGCAGCCCCGCAGGGGGCTTTGCTTCACCCCTCCACTTT
TRBV28	.	TRBD1	TRBJ2-7	CASSLLQGAGSYEQYF	TGTGCCAGCAGTTTACTACAGGGGGCAGGAAGCTACGAGCAGTACTTC
TRBV5-4	.	.	TRBJ2-1	CASSPNRADNEQFF	TGTGCCAGCAGCCCAAACAGAGCAGACAATGAGCAGTTCTTC
TRBV18	.	TRBD1	TRBJ2-7	CASSPGQGSDEQYF	TGTGCCAGCTCACCGGGACAGGGATCTGACGAGCAGTACTTC
TRBV7-7	.	.	TRBJ2-1	CASSSRTTPFVNEQFF	TGTGCTAGCAGCTCCCGGACTACCCCATTCGTCAATGAGCAGTTCTTC
TRBV7-2	.	.	TRBJ2-5	CASQRGAQETQYF	TGTGCCAGCCAACGGGGGGCCCAAGAGACCCAGTACTTC
TRBV19	.	.	TRBJ2-7	CASSGGTYEQYF	TGTGCCAGTTCAGGGGGGACCTACGAGCAGTACTTC
TRBV27	.	TRBD1	TRBJ2-4	CASRGTGKNIQYF	TGTGCCAGCAGGGGGACAGGCAAAAACATTCAGTACTTC
TRBV19	.	.	TRBJ1-6	CASSSGERYNSPLHF	TGTGCCAGTAGTAGCGGGGAAAGGTATAATTCACCCCTCCACTTT
TRBV29-1	once	.	TRBJ1-2	CSVVGDLFINYGYTF	TGCAGCGTTGTGGGAGACTTGTTTATTAATTATGGCTACACCTTC
TRBV11-3	.	.	TRBJ2-5	CASSLGATGFQETQYF	TGTGCCAGCAGCTTAGGGGCGACAGGTTTCCAAGAGACCCAGTACTTC
TRBV7-9	.	.	TRBJ1-5	CASSLDSSNQPQHF	TGTGCCAGCAGCTTAGACAGCTCCAATCAGCCCCAGCATTTT
TRBV6-4	.	.	TRBJ1-6	CASSAPGQPFNSPLHF	TGTGCCAGCAGTGCCCCGGGACAACCATTCAATTCACCCCTCCACTTT
TRBV7-3	.	TRBD2	TRBJ2-3	CASSQAGGSTDTQYF	TGTGCCAGCAGCCAAGCGGGGGGTAGCACAGATACGCAGTATTTT
TRBV6-5	.	.	TRBJ1-1	CASSYFRENTEAFF	TGTGCCAGCAGTTACTTCAGGGAGAACACTGAAGCTTTCTTT
TRBV7-9	.	.	TRBJ2-7	CASSLATDYEQYF	TGTGCCAGCAGCTTAGCTACAGACTACGAGCAGTACTTC
TRBV5-6	.	TRBD2	TRBJ2-1	CASSLFYGLAGGNEQFF	TGTGCCAGCAGCTTGTTCTACGGTCTAGCGGGGGGCAATGAGCAGTTCTTC
TRBV2	.	TRBD1	TRBJ1-1	CASSEALLDRGSRNTEAFF	TGTGCCAGCAGTGAAGCGCTTCTAGACAGGGGCTCAAGGAACACTGAAGCTTTCTTT
TRBV6-4	once	.	TRBJ1-2	CASSAGPGNYGYTF	TGTGCTAGCAGCGCCGGCCCAGGAAACTATGGCTACACCTTC
TRBV18	.	TRBD2	TRBJ2-3	CASSPGLAGGDTQYF	TGTGCCAGCTCACCCGGACTAGCGGGGGGAGATACGCAGTATTTT
TRBV18	.	TRBD1	TRBJ2-6	CASSPLPDRGSRGANVLTF	TGTGCCAGCTCACCACTCCCGGACAGGGGGTCTCGTGGGGCCAACGTCCTGACTTTC
TRBV18	.	.	TRBJ1-1	CASSPTGTEAFF	TGTGCCAGCTCACCAACGGGGACTGAAGCTTTCTTT
TRBV27	.	.	TRBJ1-2	CASSLSTHGNYNYGYTF	TGTGCCAGCAGTTTATCGACACACGGAAATTATAACTATGGCTACACCTTC
TRBV27	.	TRBD1	TRBJ1-5	CASSSDRGRNQPQHF	TGTGCCAGCAGTTCGGACAGGGGGCGGAATCAGCCCCAGCATTTT
TRBV9	.	.	TRBJ2-7	CASSVDSTHSYEQYF	TGTGCCAGCAGCGTAGATAGCACCCACTCCTACGAGCAGTACTTC
TRBV6-1	few	.	TRBJ2-7	CASSSGHGSSTRQYF	TGTGCCAGCAGTTCGGGACACGGATCCTCTACGAGGCAGTACTTC
TRBV5-1	.	TRBD1	TRBJ1-1	CASSLLGQGTEAFF	TGCGCCAGCAGCTTGTTGGGACAGGGAACTGAAGCTTTCTTT
TRBV5-1	.	.	TRBJ2-2	CASRVQGMGAGELFF	TGCGCCAGCAGAGTTCAGGGGATGGGGGCCGGGGAGCTGTTTTTT
TRBV28	.	.	TRBJ1-6	CASTFRQASSPLHF	TGTGCCAGCACTTTTAGACAGGCGAGCTCACCCCTCCACTTT
TRBV7-8	.	.	TRBJ1-3	CASSSDSRPRPSSGNTIYF	TGTGCCAGCAGCTCGGACAGCAGACCCCGTCCCAGCTCTGGAAACACCATATATTTT
TRBV4-3	.	TRBD1	TRBJ2-7	CASSQDQTGGYEQYF	TGCGCCAGCAGCCAAGATCAGACAGGGGGGTACGAGCAGTACTTC
TRBV4-1	.	.	TRBJ2-5	CASSPTSRLQQETQYF	TGCGCCAGCAGCCCGACCTCTCGACTCCAACAAGAGACCCAGTACTTC
TRBV28	.	TRBD1	TRBJ2-2	CATRDSGTGELFF	TGTGCCACCAGGGACAGTGGGACCGGGGAGCTGTTTTTT
TRBV5-4	.	.	TRBJ1-6	CASSDQAAGYNSPLHF	TGTGCCAGCAGCGATCAGGCGGCGGGGTATAATTCACCCCTCCACTTT
TRBV5-1	.	.	TRBJ1-4	CASSLGGGPNEKLFF	TGCGCCAGCAGCTTGGGCGGGGGGCCTAATGAAAAACTGTTTTTT
TRBV7-9	.	.	TRBJ1-3	CSSSLLSSSGNTIYF	TGTTCCAGCAGCTTACTCTCCTCCTCTGGAAACACCATATATTTT